This TCR beta chain was found in a study of response to subunit inactivated influenza vaccine. With V trimmed by 0 bases and J by 5 bases, 4 bases remained unmatched. Per germline, CDR1 MNHNS and CDR2 SASEGT. The CDR3 totals 15 residues. General study results and limits: Authors suggested each seasonal influenza vaccination recruits few new T cells.

This clonotype was detected a few times. Its antigen remains unidentified. TCRdb passed the RT-PCR reads through MiXCR, listing each CDR3 protein once. The repertoire holds 170,000 or so distinct CDR3 sequences, with roughly 10% as singletons. Sequencing used CD8+ T cells sorted from PBMCs, obtained around 25 months after vaccination. The V gene is TRBV6-1, the J gene TRBJ2-7; TRBD1 agrees at 10 bases. The clonotype originates from a man in his fifties or sixties who received an inactivated influenza vaccine. The CDR3 DNA sequence: TGTGCCAGCAGTGAAGCAGGGACAGGGGCTCACGAGCAGTACTTC. Its protein product is CASSEAGTGAHEQYF.